Each of the 5 T cell receptor beta chains below was sequenced from the same sample in a study of T-cell memory formation after mild COVID-19. TCRdb processed the 5' RACE reads anew with MiXCR; each CDR3 protein has one entry. Among around 250,000 distinct CDR3 sequences listed, approximately 15% were seen once. The sequenced material came from PBMCs or a T cell subset sorted from them (not recorded which). Receptors originate from an adult woman who had mild COVID-19 (a few samples of this study predate the infection). Cell type and time point are not known.

This clonotype was counted many times. J is TRBJ2-7 and V is TRBV7-2; a weak D match, TRBD1 (5 bases). Germline CDR1 SGHTA, CDR2 FQGNSA. The length of the CDR3 is 14 residues. The ends were cut back, 5 bases at V and 3 bases at J, with 14 bases in the middle. The CDR3 loop is CASSDNWGSYEQYF. CDR3 sequence (DNA): TGTGCCAGCAGCGATAATTGGGGCAGCTACGAGCAGTACTTC.

This clonotype was detected only a few times. V and J are TRBV6-2 or TRBV6-3 and TRBJ2-3; possibly TRBD1 for D (6 bases). Germline V gene sequence: CDR1 MNHEY, CDR2 SVGEGT. The germline V and J ends were trimmed by 2 bases and 1 base, with 10 bases remaining between them. There are 15 residues in the CDR3. CDR3 protein: CASSYGGPGTDTQYF. The CDR3 DNA is TGTGCCAGCAGTTACGGGGGCCCGGGCACAGATACGCAGTATTTT.

This clonotype came up many times. The chain carries TRBV4-2 and TRBJ2-3; no definite D call. Germline V gene lookup returns CDR1 LGHNA and CDR2 YNFKEQ. The V end lost 1 base, the J end lost 1 base, and 18 bases lay between the germline ends. The CDR3 length is 18 residues. The CDR3, as DNA: TGTGCCAGCAGCCAAGGAGCGCCGATGATAAGTGGCACAGATACGCAGTATTTT. Its protein is CASSQGAPMISGTDTQYF.

The genes are TRBV20-1 and TRBJ2-2; tentatively, D is TRBD2 (6 bases). V was shortened by 6 bases and J by 4 bases, with 15 bases between the two germline ends. The germline gives CDR1 DFQATT, CDR2 SNEGSKA (reference sequence). The CDR3 contains 14 residues. The CDR3 reads CSASSRGSTGELFF. DNA for the CDR3: TGCAGTGCCTCCTCCCGGGGGTCCACCGGGGAGCTGTTTTTT.

V is TRBV6-6 and J is TRBJ1-5; 8 bases are a match to TRBD1. Per the germline V gene, CDR1 is MNHNY and CDR2 is SVGAGI (reference sequence). Losses at the gene ends were 7 bases for V and 3 bases for J; bases not matched to a gene: 8. The CDR3 is 15 amino acids. The CDR3 is CASIKGQEDNQPQHF. The CDR3 region has the DNA TGTGCCAGCATCAAGGGACAGGAGGACAATCAGCCCCAGCATTTT.